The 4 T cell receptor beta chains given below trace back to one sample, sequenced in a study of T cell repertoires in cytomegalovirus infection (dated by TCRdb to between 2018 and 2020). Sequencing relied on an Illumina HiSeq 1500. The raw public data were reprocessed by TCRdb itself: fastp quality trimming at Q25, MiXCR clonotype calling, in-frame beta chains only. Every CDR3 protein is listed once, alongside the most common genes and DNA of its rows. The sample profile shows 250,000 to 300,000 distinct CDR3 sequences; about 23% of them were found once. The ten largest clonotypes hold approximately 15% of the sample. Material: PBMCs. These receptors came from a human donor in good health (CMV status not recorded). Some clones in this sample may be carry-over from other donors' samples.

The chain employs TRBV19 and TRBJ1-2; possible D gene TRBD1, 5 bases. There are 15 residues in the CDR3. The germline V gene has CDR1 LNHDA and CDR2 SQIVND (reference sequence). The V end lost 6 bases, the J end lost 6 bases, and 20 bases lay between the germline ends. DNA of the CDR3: TGTGCCAGTAGCCCCGGGGCAGGGTGGAATAATGGCTACACCTTC. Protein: CASSPGAGWNNGYTF. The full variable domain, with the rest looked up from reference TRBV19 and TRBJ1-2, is DGGITQSPKYLFRKEGQNVTLSCEQNLNHDAMYWYRQDPGQGLRLIYYSQIVNDFQKGDIAEGYSVSREKKESFPLTVTSAQKNPTAFYLCASSPGAGWNNGYTFGSGTRLTVV.

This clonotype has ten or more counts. This CDR3 is CASSLVSRDTIYF. The CDR3 coding sequence is TGTGCCAGCAGCTTAGTTAGCAGGGACACCATATATTTT. The chain uses TRBV7-2 and TRBJ1-3; D possibly corresponds to TRBD1 (5 bases). The V gene's germline CDR1 is SGHTA and CDR2 FQGNSA. Trimming cost V 1 base and J 8 bases, with 9 bases left between them. This CDR3 is 13 amino acids long.

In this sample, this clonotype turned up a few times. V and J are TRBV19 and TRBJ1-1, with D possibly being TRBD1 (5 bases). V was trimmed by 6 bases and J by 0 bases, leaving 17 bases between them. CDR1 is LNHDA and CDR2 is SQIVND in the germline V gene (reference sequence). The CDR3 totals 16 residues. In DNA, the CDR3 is TGTGCCAGTAGCTACGGACTTGGGGGGGTGAACACTGAAGCTTTCTTT. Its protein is CASSYGLGGVNTEAFF.

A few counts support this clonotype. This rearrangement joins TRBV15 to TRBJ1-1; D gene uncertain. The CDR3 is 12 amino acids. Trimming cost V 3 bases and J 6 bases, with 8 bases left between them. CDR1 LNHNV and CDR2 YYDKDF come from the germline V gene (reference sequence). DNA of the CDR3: TGTGCCACCAGCAGTGGTATCGCTGAAGCTTTCTTT. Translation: CATSSGIAEAFF.